This entry features one T cell receptor beta chain sequence. The target antigen is unknown. Using immunoSEQ multiplex PCR, the repertoire was profiled, and TCRdb retains in-frame clones only, with some absent. The top ten clones hold about 4.8% of a sample with tens of thousands of clones, approximately 65% of them seen once. As for time point: week 47, end of study. The vaccine gave 300 ug of a 20-mer mutant IDH1 peptide subcutaneously per dose. This sample is part of a study of a mutant IDH1 vaccine in newly diagnosed glioma. Between the trimmed V and J ends, which lost 0 bases and 4 bases, there was a span of 7 bases. Germline V CDR1 and CDR2: SGHTS, YDEGEE. The CDR3 loop spans 13 amino acids.

This sequence joins TRBV5-8 and TRBJ1-1, with D perhaps TRBD1 (6 bases). This receptor was identified in a man between 40 and 49 years old with glioma. Some clones in this sample may be carry-over from other donors' samples. This specimen consisted of peripheral blood mononuclear cells (PBMCs), obtained from a glioma patient whose treatment included an IDH1 peptide vaccine. This CDR3 reads CASSLDRVTEAFF. The CDR3 DNA reads TGTGCCAGCAGCTTGGACAGGGTCACTGAAGCTTTCTTT.